This T cell receptor (beta chain) was recorded in a study of blood T cells in healthy people across ages. This clonotype was observed a handful of times. Its specificity is unknown. Germline V gene lookup returns CDR1 SGHTA and CDR2 FQGNSA. This CDR3 has 14 amino acids. Each donor was a healthy Caucasian individual from Russia, aged roughly 6 to 95. Samples had at least 6.5 million PBMCs isolated from them. Sample-barcoded 5' priming and a J-beta primer mix drove a second PCR of about 6 to 11 cycles. TCRdb reprocessed the 5' RACE reads with MiXCR, giving one entry per CDR3 protein. The sample lists fewer than 800,000 distinct CDR3 sequences; around 25% were seen once. General observations from the study: Per million T cells, TCR beta diversity dropped about linearly as age rose.

These same data were also listed under a study on T cells of mothers and their children. That report notes: Overlap ran slightly, non-significantly higher for related than unrelated mother-child pairs.

This TCR was recovered from a boy between 10 and 17 years old in good health. The chain carries TRBV7-2 and TRBJ2-5; maybe TRBD2 (5 bases). The DNA end is a closer match to TRBJ2-1, so the J assignment may be wrong. The sequencing input was blood. The CDR3 DNA sequence: TGTGCCAGCAGCTCAACCGGGCCCTGGGAGGAGCAGTTCTTC. Residues: CASSSTGPWEEQFF.